This T cell receptor beta chain was captured by sequencing in a study of blood T cell repertoires in COVID-19. Germline lookup yields CDR1 SGHAT and CDR2 FQNNGV. The CDR3 runs 16 residues. Trimming took off 3 bases at V and 8 bases at J, with 17 bases between the two ends. Authors' methods: Estimation of nucleated cell counts relied on the amplification of reference gene primers. Clones were sequenced by immunoSEQ multiplex PCR, and TCRdb holds only the in-frame ones, with some missing. From that table come the V and J calls and clone size; the DNA was used to work out D and trimming. The sample has approximately 63,000 clones, 80% to 90% seen once.

Sequenced material: peripheral blood. The rearrangement uses TRBV11-2 and TRBJ1-6; D may be TRBD1 (6 bases). This receptor was identified in a woman aged 80 or older with acute or convalescent COVID-19. Written as DNA, the CDR3 is TGTGCCAGCAGCTTGGATACAGGGTTCATGGATTCACCCCTCCACTTT. Its translation is CASSLDTGFMDSPLHF.